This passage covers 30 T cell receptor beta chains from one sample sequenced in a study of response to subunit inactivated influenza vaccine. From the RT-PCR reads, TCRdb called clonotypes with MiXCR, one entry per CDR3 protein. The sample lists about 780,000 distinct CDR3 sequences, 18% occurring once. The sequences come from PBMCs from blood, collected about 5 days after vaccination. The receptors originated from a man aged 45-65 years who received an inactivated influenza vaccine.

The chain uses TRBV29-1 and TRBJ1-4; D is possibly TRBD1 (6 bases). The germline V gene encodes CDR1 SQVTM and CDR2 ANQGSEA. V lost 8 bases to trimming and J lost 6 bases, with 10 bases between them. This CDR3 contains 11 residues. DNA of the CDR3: TGCAGCATTAGGGGGGATGAAAAACTGTTTTTT. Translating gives CSIRGDEKLFF.

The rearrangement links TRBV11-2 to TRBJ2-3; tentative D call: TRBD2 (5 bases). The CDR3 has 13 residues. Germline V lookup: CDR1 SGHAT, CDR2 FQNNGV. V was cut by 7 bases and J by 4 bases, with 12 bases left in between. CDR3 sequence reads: CASTHSDSDTQYF. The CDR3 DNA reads TGTGCCAGCACCCATAGCGACTCAGATACGCAGTATTTT.

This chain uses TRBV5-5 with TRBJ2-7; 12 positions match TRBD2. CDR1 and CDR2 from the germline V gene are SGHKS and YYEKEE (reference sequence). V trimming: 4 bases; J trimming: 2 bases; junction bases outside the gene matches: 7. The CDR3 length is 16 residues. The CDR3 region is CASSPDRTSGTYEQYF. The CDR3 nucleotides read TGTGCCAGCAGCCCCGACAGGACTAGCGGGACCTACGAGCAGTACTTC.

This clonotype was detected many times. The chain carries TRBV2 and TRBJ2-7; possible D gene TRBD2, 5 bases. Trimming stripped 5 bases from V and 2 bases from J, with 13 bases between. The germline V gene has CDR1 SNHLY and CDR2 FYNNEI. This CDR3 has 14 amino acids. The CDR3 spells CASSQTRLTYEQYF. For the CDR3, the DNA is TGTGCCAGCAGTCAAACCCGACTAACCTACGAGCAGTACTTC.

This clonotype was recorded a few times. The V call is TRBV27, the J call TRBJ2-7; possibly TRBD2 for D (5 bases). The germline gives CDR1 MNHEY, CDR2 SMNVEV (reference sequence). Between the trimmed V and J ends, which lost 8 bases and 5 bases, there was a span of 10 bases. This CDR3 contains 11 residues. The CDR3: CASGGYHEQYF. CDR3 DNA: TGTGCCAGCGGCGGGTACCACGAGCAGTACTTC.

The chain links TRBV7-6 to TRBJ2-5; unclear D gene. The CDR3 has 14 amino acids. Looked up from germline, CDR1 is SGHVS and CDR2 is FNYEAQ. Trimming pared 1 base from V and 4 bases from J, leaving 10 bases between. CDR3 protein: CASSLVVLGETQYF. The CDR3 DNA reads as TGTGCCAGCAGCTTAGTGGTTCTAGGAGAGACCCAGTACTTC.

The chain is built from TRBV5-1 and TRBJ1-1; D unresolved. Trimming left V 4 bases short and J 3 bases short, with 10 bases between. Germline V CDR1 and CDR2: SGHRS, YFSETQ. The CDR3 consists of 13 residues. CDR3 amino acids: CASSTGGDTEAFF. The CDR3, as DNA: TGCGCCAGCAGCACCGGCGGGGACACTGAAGCTTTCTTT.

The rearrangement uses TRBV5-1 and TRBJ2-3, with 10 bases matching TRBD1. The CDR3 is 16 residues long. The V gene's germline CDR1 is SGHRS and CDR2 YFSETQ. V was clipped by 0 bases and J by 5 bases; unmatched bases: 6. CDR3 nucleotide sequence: TGCGCCAGCAGCTTGGTAGGGACAGGGGCGGGAGATACGCAGTATTTT. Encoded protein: CASSLVGTGAGDTQYF.

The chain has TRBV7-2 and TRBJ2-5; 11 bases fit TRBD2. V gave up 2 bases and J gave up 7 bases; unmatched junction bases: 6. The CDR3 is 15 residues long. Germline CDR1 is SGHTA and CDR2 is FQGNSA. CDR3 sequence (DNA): TGTGCCAGCAGCTTAAGGCTAGCGGGAGGTGGGACCCAGTACTTC. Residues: CASSLRLAGGGTQYF.

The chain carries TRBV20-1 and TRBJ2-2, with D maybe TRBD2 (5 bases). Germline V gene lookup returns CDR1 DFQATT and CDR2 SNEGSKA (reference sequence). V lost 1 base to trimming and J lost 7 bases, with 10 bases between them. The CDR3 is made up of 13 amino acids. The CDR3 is CSARAYGVGELFF. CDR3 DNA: TGCAGTGCTAGAGCTTACGGGGTCGGGGAGCTGTTTTTT.

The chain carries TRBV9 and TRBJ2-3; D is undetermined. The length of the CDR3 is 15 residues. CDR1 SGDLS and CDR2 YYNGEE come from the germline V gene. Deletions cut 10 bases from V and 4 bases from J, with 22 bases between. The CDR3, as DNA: TGTGCCGCCTCCGTCGGACCCGCAAGGGCAGATACGCAGTATTTT. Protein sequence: CAASVGPARADTQYF.

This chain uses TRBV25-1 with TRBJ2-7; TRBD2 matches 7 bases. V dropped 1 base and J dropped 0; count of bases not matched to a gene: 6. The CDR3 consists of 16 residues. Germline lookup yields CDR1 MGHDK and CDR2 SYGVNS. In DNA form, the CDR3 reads TGTGCCAGCAGTGAATGGCCGCGCGGGAGCTCCTACGAGCAGTACTTC. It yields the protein CASSEWPRGSSYEQYF.

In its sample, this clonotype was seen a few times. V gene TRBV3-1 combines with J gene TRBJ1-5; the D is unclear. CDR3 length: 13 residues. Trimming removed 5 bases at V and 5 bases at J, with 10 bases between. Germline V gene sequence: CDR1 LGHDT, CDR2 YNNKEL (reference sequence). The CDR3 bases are TGTGCCAGCAGCGCGGGAAAGGATCAGCCCCAGCATTTT. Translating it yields CASSAGKDQPQHF. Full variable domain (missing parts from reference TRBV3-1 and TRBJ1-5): DTAVSQTPKYLVTQMGNDKSIKCEQNLGHDTMYWYKQDSKKFLKIMFSYNNKELIINETVPNRFSPKSPDKAHLNLHINSLELGDSAVYFCASSAGKDQPQHFGDGTRLSIL.

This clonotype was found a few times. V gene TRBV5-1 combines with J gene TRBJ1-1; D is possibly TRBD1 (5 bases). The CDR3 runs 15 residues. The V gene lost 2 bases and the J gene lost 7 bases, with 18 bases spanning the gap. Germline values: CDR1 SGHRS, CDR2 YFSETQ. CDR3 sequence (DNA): TGCGCCAGCAGCTTAACCGGATCTTGGGGGGGTGAAGCTTTCTTT. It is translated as CASSLTGSWGGEAFF. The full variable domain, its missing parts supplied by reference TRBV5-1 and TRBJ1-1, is KAGVTQTPRYLIKTRGQQVTLSCSPISGHRSVSWYQQTPGQGLQFLFEYFSETQRNKGNFPGRFSGRQFSNSRSEMNVSTLELGDSALYLCASSLTGSWGGEAFFGQGTRLTVV.

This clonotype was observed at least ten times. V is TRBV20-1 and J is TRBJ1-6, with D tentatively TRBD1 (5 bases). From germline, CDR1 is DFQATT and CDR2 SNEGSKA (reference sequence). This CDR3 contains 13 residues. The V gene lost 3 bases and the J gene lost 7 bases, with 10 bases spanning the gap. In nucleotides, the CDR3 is TGCAGTGCTAGGACAGTGCTAAATTCACCCCTCCACTTT. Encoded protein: CSARTVLNSPLHF.

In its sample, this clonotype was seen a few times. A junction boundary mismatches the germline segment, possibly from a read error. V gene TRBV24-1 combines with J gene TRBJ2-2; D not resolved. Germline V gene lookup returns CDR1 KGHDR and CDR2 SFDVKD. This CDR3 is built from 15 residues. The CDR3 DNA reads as TGTGCCACCAGTGAACTCTCTAGTACCACCGGTGAGCTGTTTTTT. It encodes CATSELSSTTGELFF.

The CDR3 bases are TGTGCCAGCAGTTCGACTAGCGGGGGGGCCTTAGATACGCAGTATTTT. Translation: CASSSTSGGALDTQYF. The chain recombines TRBV28 with TRBJ2-3, with TRBD2 identical over 14 bases. Unmatched junction bases numbered 5, after V lost 4 bases and J lost 5 bases. From germline, CDR1 is MDHEN and CDR2 SYDVKM. This CDR3 spans 16 amino acids.

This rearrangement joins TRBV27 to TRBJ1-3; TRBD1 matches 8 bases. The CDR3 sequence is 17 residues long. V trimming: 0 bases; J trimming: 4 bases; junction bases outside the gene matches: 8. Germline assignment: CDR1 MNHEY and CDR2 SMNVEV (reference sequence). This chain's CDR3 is CASSLSLQGAKGNTIYF. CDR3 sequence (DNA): TGTGCCAGCAGTTTATCGCTCCAGGGGGCTAAGGGAAACACCATATATTTT.

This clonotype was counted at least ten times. The CDR3 sequence is CSAGGTGGLGYGNEQFF. CDR3 in DNA: TGCAGCGCCGGGGGGACAGGGGGCTTAGGGTATGGCAATGAGCAGTTCTTC. The genes are TRBV29-1 and TRBJ2-1, with TRBD1 identical over 12 bases. The CDR3 runs to 17 residues. J was trimmed by 6 bases and V by 7 bases; bases with no gene match: 16. Germline V gives CDR1 SQVTM, CDR2 ANQGSEA.

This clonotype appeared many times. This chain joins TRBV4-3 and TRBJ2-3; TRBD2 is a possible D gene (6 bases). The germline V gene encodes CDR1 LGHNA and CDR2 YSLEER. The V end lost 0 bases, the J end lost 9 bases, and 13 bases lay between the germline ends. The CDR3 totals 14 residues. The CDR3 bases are TGCGCCAGCAGCCAAGACCGGGACTCCACAACGCAGTATTTT. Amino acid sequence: CASSQDRDSTTQYF.

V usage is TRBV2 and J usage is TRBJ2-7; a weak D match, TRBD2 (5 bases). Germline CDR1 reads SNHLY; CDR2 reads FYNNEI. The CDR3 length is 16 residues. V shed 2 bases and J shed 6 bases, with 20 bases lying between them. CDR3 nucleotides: TGTGCCAGCAGTGAATTGGCGCCCGGGGTCCCCTGCGAGCAGTACTTC. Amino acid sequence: CASSELAPGVPCEQYF.

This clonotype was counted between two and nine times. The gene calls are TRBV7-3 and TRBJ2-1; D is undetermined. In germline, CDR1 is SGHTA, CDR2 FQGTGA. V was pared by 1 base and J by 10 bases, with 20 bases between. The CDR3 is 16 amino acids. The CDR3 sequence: CASSLRASRPVGEQFF. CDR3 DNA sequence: TGTGCCAGCAGCTTAAGGGCCTCTAGGCCAGTGGGAGAGCAGTTCTTC.

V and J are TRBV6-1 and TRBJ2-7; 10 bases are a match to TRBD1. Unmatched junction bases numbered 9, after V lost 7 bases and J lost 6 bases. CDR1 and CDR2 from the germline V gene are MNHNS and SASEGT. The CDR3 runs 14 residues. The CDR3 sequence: CASTPGTGAGEQYF. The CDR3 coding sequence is TGTGCCAGCACTCCCGGGACAGGGGCCGGCGAGCAGTACTTC.

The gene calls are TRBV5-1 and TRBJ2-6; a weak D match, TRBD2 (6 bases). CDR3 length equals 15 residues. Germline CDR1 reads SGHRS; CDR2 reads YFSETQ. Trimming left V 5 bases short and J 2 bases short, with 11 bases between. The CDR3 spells CASSHGGTGANVLTF. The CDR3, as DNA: TGCGCCAGCAGTCACGGGGGAACTGGGGCCAACGTCCTGACTTTC. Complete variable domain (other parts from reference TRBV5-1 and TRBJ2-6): KAGVTQTPRYLIKTRGQQVTLSCSPISGHRSVSWYQQTPGQGLQFLFEYFSETQRNKGNFPGRFSGRQFSNSRSEMNVSTLELGDSALYLCASSHGGTGANVLTFGAGSRLTVL.

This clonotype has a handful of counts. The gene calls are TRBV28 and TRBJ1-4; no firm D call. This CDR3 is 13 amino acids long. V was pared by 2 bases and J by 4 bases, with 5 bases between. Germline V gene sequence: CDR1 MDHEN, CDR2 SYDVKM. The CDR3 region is CASSLTYNEKLFF. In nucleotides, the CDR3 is TGTGCCAGCAGTTTAACTTATAATGAAAAACTGTTTTTT.

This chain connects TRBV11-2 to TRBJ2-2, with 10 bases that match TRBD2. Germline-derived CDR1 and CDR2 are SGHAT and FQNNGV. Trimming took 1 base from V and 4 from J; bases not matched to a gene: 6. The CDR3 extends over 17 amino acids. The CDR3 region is CASSLGRLAGSTGELFF. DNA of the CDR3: TGTGCCAGCAGCTTAGGGCGACTAGCGGGCTCCACCGGGGAGCTGTTTTTT.

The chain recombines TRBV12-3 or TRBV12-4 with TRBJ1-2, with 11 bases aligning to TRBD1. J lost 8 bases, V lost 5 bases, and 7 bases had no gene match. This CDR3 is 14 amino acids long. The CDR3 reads CASSMTGQGVGYTF. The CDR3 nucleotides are TGTGCCAGCAGTATGACGGGACAGGGGGTCGGCTACACCTTC.

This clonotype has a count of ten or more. The CDR3 DNA follows: TGTGCCAGCAGTTACCGTTACGAGCAGTACTTC. Translation gives CASSYRYEQYF. This chain joins TRBV6-5 and TRBJ2-7; D is undetermined. Deletions cut 2 bases from V and 4 bases from J, with 3 bases between. Germline lookup yields CDR1 MNHEY and CDR2 SVGAGI. The CDR3 sequence is 11 residues long.

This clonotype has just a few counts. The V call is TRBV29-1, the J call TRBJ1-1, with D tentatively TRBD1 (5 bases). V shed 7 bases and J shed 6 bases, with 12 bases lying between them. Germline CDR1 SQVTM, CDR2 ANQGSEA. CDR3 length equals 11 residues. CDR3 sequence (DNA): TGCAGCGGGGACCGGGGGGCTGAAGCTTTCTTT. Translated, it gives CSGDRGAEAFF.

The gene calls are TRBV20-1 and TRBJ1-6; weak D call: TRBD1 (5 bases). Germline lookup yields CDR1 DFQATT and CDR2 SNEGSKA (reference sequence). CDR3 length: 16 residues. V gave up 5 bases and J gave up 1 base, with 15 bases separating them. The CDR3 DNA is TGCAGTGCTCCCTCGGAGGGACGGTCCTATAATTCACCCCTCCACTTT. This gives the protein CSAPSEGRSYNSPLHF.